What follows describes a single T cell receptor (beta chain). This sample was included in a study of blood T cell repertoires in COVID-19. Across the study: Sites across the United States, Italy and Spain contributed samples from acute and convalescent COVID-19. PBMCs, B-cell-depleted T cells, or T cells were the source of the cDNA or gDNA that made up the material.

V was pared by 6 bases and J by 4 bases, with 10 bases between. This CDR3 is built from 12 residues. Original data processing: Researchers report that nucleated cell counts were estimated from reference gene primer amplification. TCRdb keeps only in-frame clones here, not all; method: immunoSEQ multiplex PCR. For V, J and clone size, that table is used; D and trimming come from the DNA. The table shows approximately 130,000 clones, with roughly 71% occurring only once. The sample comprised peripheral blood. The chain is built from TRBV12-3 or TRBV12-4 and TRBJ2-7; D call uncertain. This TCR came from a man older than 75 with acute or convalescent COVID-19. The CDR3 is CASSPTPYEQYF. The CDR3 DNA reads TGTGCCAGCAGCCCTACTCCTTACGAGCAGTACTTC.